These 14 T cell receptor beta chains share one sample of origin, sequenced in a study of blood T cell repertoires in COVID-19. The assay was immunoSEQ multiplex PCR, and TCRdb's table has in-frame clones only and misses some. The data show about 190,000 clones, with 80% seen just once and roughly 6.4% held by the top ten. The sequencing input was peripheral blood. These receptors all come from a man between 60 and 75 years old with acute or convalescent COVID-19.

This sequence joins TRBV4-1 and TRBJ1-6, with D possibly matching TRBD1 (5 bases). Trimming pared 0 bases from V and 11 bases from J, leaving 14 bases between. Germline-derived CDR1 and CDR2 are MGHRA and YSYEKL. The CDR3 extends over 15 amino acids. The chain's CDR3 is CASSQEVQGKTPLHF. DNA of the CDR3: TGCGCCAGCAGCCAAGAAGTCCAGGGTAAGACACCCCTCCACTTT.

This chain uses TRBV6-6 with TRBJ1-1; perhaps TRBD1 as D (5 bases). Trimming took off 2 bases at V and 1 base at J, with 8 bases between the two ends. Germline CDR1 reads MNHNY; CDR2 reads SVGAGI (reference sequence). CDR3 length: 14 amino acids. The CDR3 region is CASSYRGPNTEAFF. CDR3 DNA: TGTGCCAGCAGTTACAGGGGCCCGAACACTGAAGCTTTCTTT.

The chain uses TRBV3-1 (or the pseudogene TRBV3-2) and TRBJ1-2; maybe TRBD1 (5 bases). CDR3 length: 12 residues. Germline V gene lookup returns CDR1 LGHDT and CDR2 YNNKEL (reference sequence). V was clipped by 8 bases and J by 8 bases, with 15 bases between them. The CDR3 DNA reads as TGTGCCAGCCTCGTCGGGGGTGGCGGCTACACCTTC. Its translation: CASLVGGGGYTF.

J is TRBJ1-6 and V is TRBV6-6; D not certain. This CDR3 has 13 amino acids. V was pared by 2 bases and J by 7 bases, with 6 bases between. Germline CDR1 is MNHNY and CDR2 is SVGAGI (reference sequence). The CDR3 DNA is TGTGCCAGCAGTTACCCTGCGAATTCACCCCTCCACTTT. Translation: CASSYPANSPLHF.

This clone was counted a few times. This chain connects TRBV5-6 to TRBJ1-2, with D perhaps TRBD1 (6 bases). Per the germline V gene, CDR1 is SGHDT and CDR2 is YYEEEE. V was trimmed by 4 bases and J by 2 bases, leaving 15 bases between them. CDR3 size: 15 residues. The CDR3 DNA reads as TGTGCCAGCAGCCCCGAGGACAGCGAAAACTATGGCTACACCTTC. It yields the protein CASSPEDSENYGYTF.

V usage is TRBV27 and J usage is TRBJ1-5; TRBD1 might be the D (6 bases). V was clipped by 2 bases and J by 3 bases, with 11 bases between them. The CDR3 has 15 residues. CDR1 is MNHEY and CDR2 is SMNVEV in the germline V gene (reference sequence). CDR3 sequence: CASSLQGRVNQPQHF. As DNA, the CDR3 is TGTGCCAGCAGTTTACAGGGGCGCGTCAATCAGCCCCAGCATTTT.

V is TRBV4-1 and J is TRBJ2-7, with 12 nucleotides matching TRBD2. The V gene end was trimmed by 1 base and the J gene end by 2 bases; junction bases not matched to a gene: 9. This CDR3 has 18 amino acids. Per the germline V gene, CDR1 is MGHRA and CDR2 is YSYEKL. CDR3 sequence reads: CASSQVKPTSGRPYEQYF. The CDR3 DNA is TGCGCCAGCAGCCAAGTTAAGCCAACTAGCGGGAGGCCCTACGAGCAGTACTTC.

V gene TRBV2 combines with J gene TRBJ1-3; possibly TRBD1 for D (6 bases). Germline V CDR1 and CDR2: SNHLY, FYNNEI. The V end lost 7 bases, the J end lost 4 bases, and 11 bases lay between the germline ends. This CDR3 is built from 13 residues. The CDR3 is CASKGEMGNTIYF. The CDR3 nucleotides are TGTGCCAGCAAGGGGGAAATGGGAAACACCATATATTTT. Filled out from reference TRBV2 and TRBJ1-3, the complete variable domain reads EPEVTQTPSHQVTQMGQEVILRCVPISNHLYFYWYRQILGQKVEFLVSFYNNEISEKSEIFDDQFSVERPDGSNFTLKIRSTKLEDSAMYFCASKGEMGNTIYFGEGSWLTVV.

CDR3 in amino acids: CASGFSRDSYEQYF. The CDR3 nucleotides read TGTGCTAGTGGTTTCTCCCGGGACAGCTACGAGCAGTACTTC. The V gene is TRBV12-5, the J gene TRBJ2-7, with 7 positions matching TRBD1. CDR1 and CDR2 (germline): LGHNT, FRNRAP. CDR3 length equals 14 residues. V shed 3 bases and J 3 bases; nucleotides not matched to a gene: 5.

The V call is TRBV10-2, the J call TRBJ2-7, with D maybe TRBD1 (5 bases). The CDR3 contains 13 residues. Trimming shortened V by 3 bases and J by 7 bases, and 13 bases separated the two germline ends. Germline CDR1 and CDR2: WSHSY and SAAADI. CDR3 residues: CASSEGRVSEQYF. The CDR3 nucleotides read TGCGCCAGCAGTGAAGGCAGGGTTTCTGAGCAGTACTTC.

The gene calls are TRBV5-4 and TRBJ2-1, with a possible D match to TRBD1 (5 bases). Deletions cut 0 bases from V and 0 bases from J, with 7 bases between. The CDR3 has 15 residues. Per the germline V gene, CDR1 is SGHNT and CDR2 is YYREEE (reference sequence). CDR3 coding DNA: TGTGCCAGCAGCTTGGAAGGGGTCTCCTACAATGAGCAGTTCTTC. It yields the protein CASSLEGVSYNEQFF.

The chain is built from TRBV5-5 and TRBJ2-7; D unresolved. Germline V lookup: CDR1 SGHKS, CDR2 YYEKEE (reference sequence). Trimming pared 0 bases from V and 1 base from J, leaving 11 bases between. CDR3 length: 15 residues. This chain's CDR3 is CASSLGVRVSYEQYF. The CDR3 coding sequence is TGTGCCAGCAGCTTGGGTGTTCGAGTGTCCTACGAGCAGTACTTC.

This chain links TRBV7-8 with TRBJ2-1, with TRBD2 identical over 8 bases. Trimming removed 1 base from V and 0 bases from J; junction bases left unmatched: 14. Germline loops: CDR1 SGHVS, CDR2 FQNEAQ. The CDR3 totals 20 residues. CDR3: CASSLGILAGSLSSYNEQFF. The CDR3 DNA reads as TGTGCCAGCAGCTTAGGTATATTAGCGGGGTCTTTGAGCTCCTACAATGAGCAGTTCTTC.

The chain combines TRBV5-1 with TRBJ1-1; D might be TRBD1 (6 bases). Trimming removed 7 bases at V and 0 bases at J, with 7 bases between. The CDR3 contains 12 residues. Germline loops: CDR1 SGHRS, CDR2 YFSETQ. CDR3 DNA: TGCGCCAGCCAGGGGATGAACACTGAAGCTTTCTTT. It is translated as CASQGMNTEAFF.